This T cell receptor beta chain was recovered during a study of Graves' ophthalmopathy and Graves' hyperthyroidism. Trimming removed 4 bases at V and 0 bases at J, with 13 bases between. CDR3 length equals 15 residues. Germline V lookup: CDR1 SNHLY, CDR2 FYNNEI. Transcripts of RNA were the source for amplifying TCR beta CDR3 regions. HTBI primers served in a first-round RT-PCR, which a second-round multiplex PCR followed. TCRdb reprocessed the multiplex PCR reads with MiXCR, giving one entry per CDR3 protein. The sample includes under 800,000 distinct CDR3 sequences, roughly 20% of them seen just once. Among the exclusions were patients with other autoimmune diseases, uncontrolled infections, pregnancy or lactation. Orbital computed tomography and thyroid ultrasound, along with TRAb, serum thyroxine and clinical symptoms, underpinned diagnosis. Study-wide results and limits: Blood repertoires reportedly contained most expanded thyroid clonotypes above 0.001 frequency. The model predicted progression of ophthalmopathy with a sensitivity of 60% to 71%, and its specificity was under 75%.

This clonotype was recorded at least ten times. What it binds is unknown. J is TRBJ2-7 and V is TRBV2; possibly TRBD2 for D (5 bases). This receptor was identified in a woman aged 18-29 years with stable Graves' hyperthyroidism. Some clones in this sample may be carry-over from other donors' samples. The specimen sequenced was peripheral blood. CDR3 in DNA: TGTGCCAGCAGTGCTCCGGGGATTCGCTCCTACGAGCAGTACTTC. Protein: CASSAPGIRSYEQYF.